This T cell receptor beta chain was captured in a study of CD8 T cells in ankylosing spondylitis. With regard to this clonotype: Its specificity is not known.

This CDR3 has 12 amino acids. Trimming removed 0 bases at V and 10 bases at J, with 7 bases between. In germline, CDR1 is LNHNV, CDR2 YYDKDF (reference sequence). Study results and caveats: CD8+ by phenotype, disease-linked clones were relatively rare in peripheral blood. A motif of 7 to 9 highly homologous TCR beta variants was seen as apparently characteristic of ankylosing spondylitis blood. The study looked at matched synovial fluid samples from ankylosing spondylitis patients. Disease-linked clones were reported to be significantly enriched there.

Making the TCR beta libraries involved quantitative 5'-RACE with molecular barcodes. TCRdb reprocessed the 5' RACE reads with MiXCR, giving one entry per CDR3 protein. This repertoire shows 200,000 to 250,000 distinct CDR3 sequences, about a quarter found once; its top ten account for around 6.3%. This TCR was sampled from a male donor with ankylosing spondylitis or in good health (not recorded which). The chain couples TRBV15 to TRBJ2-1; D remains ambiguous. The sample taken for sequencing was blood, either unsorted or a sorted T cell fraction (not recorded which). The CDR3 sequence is CATSRDHTEQFF. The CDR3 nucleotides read TGTGCCACCAGCAGAGATCATACCGAGCAGTTCTTC.